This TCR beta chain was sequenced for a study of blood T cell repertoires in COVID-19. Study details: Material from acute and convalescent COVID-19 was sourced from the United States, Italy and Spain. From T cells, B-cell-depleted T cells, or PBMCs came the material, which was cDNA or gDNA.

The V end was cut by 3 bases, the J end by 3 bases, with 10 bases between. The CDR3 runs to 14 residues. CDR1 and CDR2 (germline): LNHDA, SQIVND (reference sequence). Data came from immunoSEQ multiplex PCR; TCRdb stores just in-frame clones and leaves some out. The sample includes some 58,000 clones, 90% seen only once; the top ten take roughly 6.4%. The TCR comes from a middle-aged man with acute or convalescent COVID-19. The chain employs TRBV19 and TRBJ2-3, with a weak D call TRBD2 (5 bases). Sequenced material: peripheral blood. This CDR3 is CASSIIEGTDTQYF. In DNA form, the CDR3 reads TGTGCCAGTAGTATTATAGAGGGAACAGATACGCAGTATTTT.